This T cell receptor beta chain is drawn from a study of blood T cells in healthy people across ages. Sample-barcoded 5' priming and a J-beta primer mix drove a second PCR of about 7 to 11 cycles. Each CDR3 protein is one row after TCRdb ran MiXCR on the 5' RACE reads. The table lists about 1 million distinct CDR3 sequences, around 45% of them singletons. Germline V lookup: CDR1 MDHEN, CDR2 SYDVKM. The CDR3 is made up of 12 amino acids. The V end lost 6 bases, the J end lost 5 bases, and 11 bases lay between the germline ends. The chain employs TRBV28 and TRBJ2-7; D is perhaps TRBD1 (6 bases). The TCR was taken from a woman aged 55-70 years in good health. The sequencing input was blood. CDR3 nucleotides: TGTGCCAGCAGGTCCCCAGGGGACGAGCAGTACTTC. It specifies CASRSPGDEQYF.